This T cell receptor beta chain was identified during a study of control samples from healthy donors and cancer patients. Libraries were prepared by immunoSEQ multiplex PCR; TCRdb keeps only in-frame clonotypes and omits some of them. This table has 130,000 to 150,000 clones, about 90% appearing once. This CDR3 spans 15 amino acids. Germline V gene data show CDR1 as MNHEY and CDR2 as SVGAGI. V lost 0 bases, J lost 4 bases, and 11 bases lay in between. The clonotype was recovered from a man under 40 in good health. This chain uses TRBV6-5 with TRBJ2-3; a weak D match, TRBD1 (6 bases). The material sequenced was blood. Written as DNA, the CDR3 is TGTGCCAGCAGTTACTCGATTGGGGGCGCAGATACGCAGTATTTT. As protein: CASSYSIGGADTQYF.